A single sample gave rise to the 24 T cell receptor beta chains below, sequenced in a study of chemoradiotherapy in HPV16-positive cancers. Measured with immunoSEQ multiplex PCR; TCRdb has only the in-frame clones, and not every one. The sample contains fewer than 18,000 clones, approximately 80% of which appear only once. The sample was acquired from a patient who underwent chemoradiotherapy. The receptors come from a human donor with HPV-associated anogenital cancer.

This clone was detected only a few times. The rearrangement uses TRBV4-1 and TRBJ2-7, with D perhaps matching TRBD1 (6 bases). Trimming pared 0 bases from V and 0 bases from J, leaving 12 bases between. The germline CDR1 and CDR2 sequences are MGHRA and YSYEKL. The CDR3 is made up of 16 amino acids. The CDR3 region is CASSQDTGHSSYEQYF. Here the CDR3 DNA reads TGCGCCAGCAGCCAAGATACAGGGCATAGCTCCTACGAGCAGTACTTC.

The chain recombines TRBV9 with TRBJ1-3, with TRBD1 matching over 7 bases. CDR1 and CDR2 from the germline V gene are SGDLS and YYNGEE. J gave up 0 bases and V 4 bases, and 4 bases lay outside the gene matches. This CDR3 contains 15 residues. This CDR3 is CASSRDSVSGNTIYF. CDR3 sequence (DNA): TGTGCCAGCAGCCGGGACAGTGTCTCTGGAAACACCATATATTTT.

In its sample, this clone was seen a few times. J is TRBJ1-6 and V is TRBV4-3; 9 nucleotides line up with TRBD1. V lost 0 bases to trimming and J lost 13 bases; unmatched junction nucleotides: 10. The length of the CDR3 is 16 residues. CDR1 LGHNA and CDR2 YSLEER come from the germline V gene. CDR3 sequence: CASSQDGDRVLMPLHF. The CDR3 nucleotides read TGCGCCAGCAGCCAAGATGGGGACAGGGTGTTAATGCCCCTCCACTTT.

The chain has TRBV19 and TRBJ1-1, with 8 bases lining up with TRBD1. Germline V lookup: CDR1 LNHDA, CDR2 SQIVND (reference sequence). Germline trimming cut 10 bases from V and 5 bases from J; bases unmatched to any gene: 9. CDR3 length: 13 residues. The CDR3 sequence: CATVSDRATEAFF. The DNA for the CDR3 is TGTGCCACCGTCTCGGACAGGGCAACTGAAGCTTTCTTT.

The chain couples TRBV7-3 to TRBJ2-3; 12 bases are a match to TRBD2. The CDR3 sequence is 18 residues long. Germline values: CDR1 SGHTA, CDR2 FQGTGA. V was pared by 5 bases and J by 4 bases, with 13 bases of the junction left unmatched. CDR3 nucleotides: TGTGCCAGCAGCCCGTATCTAGCGGGGGGGCTGGAGGCAGATACGCAGTATTTT. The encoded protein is CASSPYLAGGLEADTQYF.

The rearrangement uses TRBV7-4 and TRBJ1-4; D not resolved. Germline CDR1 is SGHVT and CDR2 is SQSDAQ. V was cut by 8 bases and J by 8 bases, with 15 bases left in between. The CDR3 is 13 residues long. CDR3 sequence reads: CASAKQVDEKLFF. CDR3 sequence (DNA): TGTGCCAGCGCGAAGCAGGTGGACGAAAAACTGTTTTTT.

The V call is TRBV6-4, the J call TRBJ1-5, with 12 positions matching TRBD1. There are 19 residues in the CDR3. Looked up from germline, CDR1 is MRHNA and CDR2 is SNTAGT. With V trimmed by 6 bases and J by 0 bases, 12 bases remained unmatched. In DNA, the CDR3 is TGTGCCAGCAGCGCACTCGGGGACAGGGGGCTGGATAGCAATCAGCCCCAGCATTTT. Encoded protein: CASSALGDRGLDSNQPQHF.

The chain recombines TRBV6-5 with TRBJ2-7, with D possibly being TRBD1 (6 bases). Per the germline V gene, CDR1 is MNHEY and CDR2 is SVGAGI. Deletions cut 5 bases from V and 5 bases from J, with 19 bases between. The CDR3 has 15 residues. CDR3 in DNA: TGTGCCAGCAGTGCCTTGCCGGGACAATCCCACGAGCAGTACTTC. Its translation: CASSALPGQSHEQYF.

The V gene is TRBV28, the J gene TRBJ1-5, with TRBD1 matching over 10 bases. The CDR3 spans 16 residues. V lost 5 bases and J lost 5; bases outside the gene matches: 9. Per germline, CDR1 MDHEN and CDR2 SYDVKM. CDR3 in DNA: TGTGCCAGCAGTCTCACGGGACAGGGGAACGATCAGCCCCAGCATTTT. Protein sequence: CASSLTGQGNDQPQHF.

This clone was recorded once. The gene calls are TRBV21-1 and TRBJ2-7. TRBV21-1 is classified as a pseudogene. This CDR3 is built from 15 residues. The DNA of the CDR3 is TGTGCCAGCAGCCCGGGCCGGATTATGGGTTACGAGCAGTACTTC. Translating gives CASSPGRIMGYEQYF.

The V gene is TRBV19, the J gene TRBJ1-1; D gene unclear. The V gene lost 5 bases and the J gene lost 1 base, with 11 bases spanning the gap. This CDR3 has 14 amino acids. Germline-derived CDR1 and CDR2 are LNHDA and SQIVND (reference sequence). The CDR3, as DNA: TGTGCCAGTAGTCTTGTTTGGACGAACACTGAAGCTTTCTTT. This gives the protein CASSLVWTNTEAFF.

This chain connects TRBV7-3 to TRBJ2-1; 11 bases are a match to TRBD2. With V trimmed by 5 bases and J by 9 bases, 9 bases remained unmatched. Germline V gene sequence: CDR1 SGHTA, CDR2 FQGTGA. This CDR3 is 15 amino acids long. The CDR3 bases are TGTGCCAGCAGCCTCCGACTAGCGGGGATGAGTGAGCAGTTCTTC. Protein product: CASSLRLAGMSEQFF. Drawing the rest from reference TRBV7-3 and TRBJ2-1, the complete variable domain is GAGVSQTPSNKVTEKGKYVELRCDPISGHTALYWYRQSLGQGPEFLIYFQGTGAADDSGLPNDRFFAVRPEGSVSTLKIQRTERGDSAVYLCASSLRLAGMSEQFFGPGTRLTVL.

The CDR3 loop reads CASSMPGANVLTF. The CDR3 coding sequence is TGTGCCAGCAGTATGCCTGGGGCCAACGTCCTGACTTTC. V is TRBV6-5 and J is TRBJ2-6; D is unresolved. Trimming shortened V by 5 bases and J by 2 bases, and 4 bases separated the two germline ends. CDR3 length: 13 amino acids. Germline lookup yields CDR1 MNHEY and CDR2 SVGAGI.

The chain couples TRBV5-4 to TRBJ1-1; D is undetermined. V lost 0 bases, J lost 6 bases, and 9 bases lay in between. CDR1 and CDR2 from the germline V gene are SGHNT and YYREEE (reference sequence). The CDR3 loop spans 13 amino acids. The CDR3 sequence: CASSLGKSPEAFF. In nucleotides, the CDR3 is TGTGCCAGCAGCTTGGGGAAGAGCCCTGAAGCTTTCTTT. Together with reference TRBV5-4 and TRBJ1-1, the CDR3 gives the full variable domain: ETGVTQSPTHLIKTRGQQVTLRCSSQSGHNTVSWYQQALGQGPQFIFQYYREEENGRGNFPPRFSGLQFPNYSSELNVNALELDDSALYLCASSLGKSPEAFFGQGTRLTVV.

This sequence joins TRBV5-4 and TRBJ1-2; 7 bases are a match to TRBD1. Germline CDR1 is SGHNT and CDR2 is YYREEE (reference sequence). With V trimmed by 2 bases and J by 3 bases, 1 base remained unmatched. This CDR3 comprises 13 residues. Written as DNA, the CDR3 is TGTGCCAGCAGCTTTACAGGGGACTATGGCTACACCTTC. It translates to CASSFTGDYGYTF.

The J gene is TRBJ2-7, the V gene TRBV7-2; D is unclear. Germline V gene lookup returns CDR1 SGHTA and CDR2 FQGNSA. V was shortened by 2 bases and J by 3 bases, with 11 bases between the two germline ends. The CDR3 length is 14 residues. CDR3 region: CASSLHMGNYEQYF. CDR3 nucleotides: TGTGCCAGCAGCTTACATATGGGGAACTACGAGCAGTACTTC.

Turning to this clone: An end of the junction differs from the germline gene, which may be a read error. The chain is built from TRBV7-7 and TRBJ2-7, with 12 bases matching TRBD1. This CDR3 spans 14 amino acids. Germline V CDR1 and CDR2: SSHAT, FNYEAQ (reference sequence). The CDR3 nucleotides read TGTGCTAGCAGACCGGGACAGGGGGCAGAAGAGCAGTACTTC. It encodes CASRPGQGAEEQYF.

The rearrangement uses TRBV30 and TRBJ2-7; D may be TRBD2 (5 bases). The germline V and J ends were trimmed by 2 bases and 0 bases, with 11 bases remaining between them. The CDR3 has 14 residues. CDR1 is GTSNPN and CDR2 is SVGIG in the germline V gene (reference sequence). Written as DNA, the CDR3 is TGTGCCTGGAGTAGCGGTGGATCCTCCTACGAGCAGTACTTC. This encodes CAWSSGGSSYEQYF.

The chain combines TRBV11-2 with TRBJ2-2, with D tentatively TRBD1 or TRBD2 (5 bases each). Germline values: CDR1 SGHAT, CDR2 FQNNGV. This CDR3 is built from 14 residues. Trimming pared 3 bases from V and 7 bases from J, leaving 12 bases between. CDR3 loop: CASSLGRGSGELFF. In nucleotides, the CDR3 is TGTGCCAGCAGCTTGGGCCGGGGCAGCGGGGAGCTGTTTTTT.

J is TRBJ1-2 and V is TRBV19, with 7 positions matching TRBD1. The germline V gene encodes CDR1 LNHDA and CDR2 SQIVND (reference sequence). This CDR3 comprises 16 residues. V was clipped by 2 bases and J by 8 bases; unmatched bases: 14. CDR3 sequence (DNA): TGTGCCAGTAGTATAAAGTTAGGGGGCCCTCAGGACGGCTACACCTTC. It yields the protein CASSIKLGGPQDGYTF.

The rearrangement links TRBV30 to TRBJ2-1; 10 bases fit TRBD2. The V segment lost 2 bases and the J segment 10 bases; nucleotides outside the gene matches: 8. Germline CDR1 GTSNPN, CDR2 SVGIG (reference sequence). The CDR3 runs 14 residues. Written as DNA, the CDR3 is TGTGCCTGGAGTATAAGCGGGGGGGTGGAAGAGCAGTTCTTC. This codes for CAWSISGGVEEQFF.

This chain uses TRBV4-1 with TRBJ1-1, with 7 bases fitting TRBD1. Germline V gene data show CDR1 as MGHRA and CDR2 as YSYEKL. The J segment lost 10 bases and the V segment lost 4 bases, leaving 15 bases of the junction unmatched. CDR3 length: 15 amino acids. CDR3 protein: CASSPQLGQFHRAFF. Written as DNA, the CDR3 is TGCGCCAGCAGCCCTCAACTGGGACAGTTCCATCGAGCTTTCTTT.

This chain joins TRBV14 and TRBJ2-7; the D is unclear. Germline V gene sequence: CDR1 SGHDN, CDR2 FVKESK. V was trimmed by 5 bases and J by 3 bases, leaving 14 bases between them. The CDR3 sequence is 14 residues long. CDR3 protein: CASSDATEDYEQYF. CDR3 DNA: TGTGCCAGCAGCGATGCCACAGAAGACTACGAGCAGTACTTC.

The CDR3 nucleotides read TGTGCCAGCAGCTTAAGGGAGGGACAGGGCGCGAACACCGGGGAGCTGTTTTTT. It codes for CASSLREGQGANTGELFF. The V gene is TRBV7-9, the J gene TRBJ2-2; 9 nucleotides agree with TRBD1. The CDR3 loop spans 18 amino acids. V dropped 2 bases and J dropped 0; count of bases not matched to a gene: 7. CDR1 and CDR2 (germline): SEHNR, FQNEAQ (reference sequence).